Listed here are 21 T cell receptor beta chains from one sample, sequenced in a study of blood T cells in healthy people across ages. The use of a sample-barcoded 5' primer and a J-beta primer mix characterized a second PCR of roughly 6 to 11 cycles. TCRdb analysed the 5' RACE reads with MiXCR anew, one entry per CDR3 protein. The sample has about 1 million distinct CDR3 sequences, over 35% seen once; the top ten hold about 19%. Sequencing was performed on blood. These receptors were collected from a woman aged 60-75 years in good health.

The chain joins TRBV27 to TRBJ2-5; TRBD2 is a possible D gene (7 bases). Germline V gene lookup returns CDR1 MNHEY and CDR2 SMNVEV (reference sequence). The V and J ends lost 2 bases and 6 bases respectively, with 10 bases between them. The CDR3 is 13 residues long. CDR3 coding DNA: TGTGCCAGCAGTTTAAGCGGGACAAAGACCCAGTACTTC. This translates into CASSLSGTKTQYF.

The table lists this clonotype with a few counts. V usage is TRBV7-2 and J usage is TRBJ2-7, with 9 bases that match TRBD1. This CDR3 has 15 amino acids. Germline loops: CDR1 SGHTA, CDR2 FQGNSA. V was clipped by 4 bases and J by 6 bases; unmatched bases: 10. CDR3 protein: CASSYAGQGRSEQYF. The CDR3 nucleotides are TGTGCCAGCAGCTATGCGGGACAGGGACGATCCGAGCAGTACTTC. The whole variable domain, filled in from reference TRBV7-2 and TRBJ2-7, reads GAGVSQSPSNKVTEKGKDVELRCDPISGHTALYWYRQSLGQGLEFLIYFQGNSAPDKSGLPSDRFSAERTGGSVSTLTIQRTQQEDSAVYLCASSYAGQGRSEQYFGPGTRLTVT.

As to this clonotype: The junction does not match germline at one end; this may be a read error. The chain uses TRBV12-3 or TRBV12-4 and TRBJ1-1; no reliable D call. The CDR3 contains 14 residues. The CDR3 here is CASSLVGSNTEAFF. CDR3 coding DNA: TGTGCCAGCAGTTTAGTGGGGTCGAACACGGAAGCTTTCTTT.

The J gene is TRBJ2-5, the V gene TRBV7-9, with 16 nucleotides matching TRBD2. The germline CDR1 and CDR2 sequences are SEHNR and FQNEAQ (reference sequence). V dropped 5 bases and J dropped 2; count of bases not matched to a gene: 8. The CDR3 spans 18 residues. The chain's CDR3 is CASSGTSGGVPPQETQYF. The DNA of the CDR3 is TGTGCCAGCAGCGGGACTAGCGGGGGGGTACCCCCTCAAGAGACCCAGTACTTC.

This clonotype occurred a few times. The CDR3: CASNQGAYDPLHF. The CDR3 DNA follows: TGTGCCAGCAACCAGGGGGCCTACGATCCCCTCCACTTT. The V and J genes are TRBV25-1 and TRBJ1-6; 8 bases fit TRBD1. CDR3 length: 13 residues. CDR1 MGHDK and CDR2 SYGVNS come from the germline V gene. J lost 13 bases, V lost 7 bases, and 9 bases had no gene match. Supplemented by reference TRBV25-1 and TRBJ1-6, the full variable domain reads EADIYQTPRYLVIGTGKKITLECSQTMGHDKMYWYQQDPGMELHLIHYSYGVNSTEKGDLSSESTVSRIRTEHFPLTLESARPSHTSQYLCASNQGAYDPLHFGNGTRLTVT.

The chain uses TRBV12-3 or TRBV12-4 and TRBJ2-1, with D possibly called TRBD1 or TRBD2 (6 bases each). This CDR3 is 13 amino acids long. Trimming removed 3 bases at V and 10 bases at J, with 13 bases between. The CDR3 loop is CASSLRGDFEQFF. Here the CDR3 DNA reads TGTGCCAGCAGTTTGAGGGGGGACTTCGAGCAGTTCTTC.

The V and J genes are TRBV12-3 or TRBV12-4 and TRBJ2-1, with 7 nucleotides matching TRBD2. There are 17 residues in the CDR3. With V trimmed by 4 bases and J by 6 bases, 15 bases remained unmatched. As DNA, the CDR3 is TGTGCCAGCAGTTCACCTGGGGCGGGAGCCTTCATCAATGAGCAGTTCTTC. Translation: CASSSPGAGAFINEQFF.

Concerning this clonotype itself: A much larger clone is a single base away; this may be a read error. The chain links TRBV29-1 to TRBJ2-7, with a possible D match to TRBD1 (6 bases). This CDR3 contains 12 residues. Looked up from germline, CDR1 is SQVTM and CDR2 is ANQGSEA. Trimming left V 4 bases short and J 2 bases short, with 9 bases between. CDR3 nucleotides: TGCAGCGTTGGACAGGACCCCTACGAGCAGTACTTC. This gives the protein CSVGQDPYEQYF.

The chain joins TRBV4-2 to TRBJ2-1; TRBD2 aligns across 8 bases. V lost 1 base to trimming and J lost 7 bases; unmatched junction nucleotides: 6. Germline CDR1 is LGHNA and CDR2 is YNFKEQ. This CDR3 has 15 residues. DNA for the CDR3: TGTGCCAGCAGCCAAGGACTAGCGAAGGGGAATGAGCAGTTCTTC. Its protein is CASSQGLAKGNEQFF.

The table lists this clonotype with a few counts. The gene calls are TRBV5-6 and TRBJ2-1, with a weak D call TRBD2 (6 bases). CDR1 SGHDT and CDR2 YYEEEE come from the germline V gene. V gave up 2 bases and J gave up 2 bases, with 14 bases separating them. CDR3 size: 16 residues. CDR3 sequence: CASSLIRENPYNEQFF. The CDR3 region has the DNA TGTGCCAGCAGCTTAATTCGGGAGAACCCCTACAATGAGCAGTTCTTC.

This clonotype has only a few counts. CDR3: CASSPGDRGKELFF. The CDR3 nucleotides read TGCGCCAGCAGCCCCGGGGACAGGGGGAAAGAACTGTTTTTT. The rearrangement links TRBV5-1 to TRBJ1-4, with 11 bases that match TRBD1. V trimming: 4 bases; J trimming: 12 bases; junction bases outside the gene matches: 8. CDR3 size: 14 residues. Germline loops: CDR1 SGHRS, CDR2 YFSETQ. The variable domain in full, with the rest retrieved from reference TRBV5-1 and TRBJ1-4, is KAGVTQTPRYLIKTRGQQVTLSCSPISGHRSVSWYQQTPGQGLQFLFEYFSETQRNKGNFPGRFSGRQFSNSRSEMNVSTLELGDSALYLCASSPGDRGKELFFGSGTQLSVL.

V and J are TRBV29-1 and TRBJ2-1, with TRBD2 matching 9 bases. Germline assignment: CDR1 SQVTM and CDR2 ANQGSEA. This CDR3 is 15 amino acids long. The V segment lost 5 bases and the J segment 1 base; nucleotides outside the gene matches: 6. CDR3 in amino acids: CSVTELAGSYNEQFF. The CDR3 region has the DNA TGCAGCGTTACCGAACTAGCGGGTTCCTACAATGAGCAGTTCTTC.

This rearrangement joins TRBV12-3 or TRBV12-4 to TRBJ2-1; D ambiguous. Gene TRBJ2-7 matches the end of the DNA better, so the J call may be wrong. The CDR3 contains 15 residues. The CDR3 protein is CASSISLPSYNEQYF. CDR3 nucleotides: TGTGCCAGCAGTATCTCCCTCCCCTCCTACAATGAGCAGTACTTC.

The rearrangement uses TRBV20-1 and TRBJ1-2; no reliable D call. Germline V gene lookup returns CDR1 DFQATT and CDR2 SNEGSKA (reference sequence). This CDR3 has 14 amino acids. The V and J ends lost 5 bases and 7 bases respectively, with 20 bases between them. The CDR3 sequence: CSAVPSMGLGGYTF. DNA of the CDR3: TGCAGTGCTGTGCCCTCGATGGGCTTGGGTGGCTACACCTTC.

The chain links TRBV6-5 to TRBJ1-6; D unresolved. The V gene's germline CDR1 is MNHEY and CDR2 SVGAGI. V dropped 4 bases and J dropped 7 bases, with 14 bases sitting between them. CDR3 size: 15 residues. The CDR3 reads CASSFFGPSNSPLHF. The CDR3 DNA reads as TGTGCCAGCAGTTTCTTCGGACCCAGCAATTCACCCCTCCACTTT.

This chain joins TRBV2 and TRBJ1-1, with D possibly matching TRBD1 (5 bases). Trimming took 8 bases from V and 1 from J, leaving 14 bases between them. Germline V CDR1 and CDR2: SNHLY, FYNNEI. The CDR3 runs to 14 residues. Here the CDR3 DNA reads TGTGCCAGCCGGCCGACAGAAAAGAACACTGAAGCTTTCTTT. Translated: CASRPTEKNTEAFF.

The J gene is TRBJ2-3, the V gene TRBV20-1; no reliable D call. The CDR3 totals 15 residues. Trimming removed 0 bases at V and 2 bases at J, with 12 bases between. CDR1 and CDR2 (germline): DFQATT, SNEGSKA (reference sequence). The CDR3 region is CSARDGRRYTDTQYF. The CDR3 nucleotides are TGCAGTGCTAGAGATGGCCGTCGGTACACAGATACGCAGTATTTT.

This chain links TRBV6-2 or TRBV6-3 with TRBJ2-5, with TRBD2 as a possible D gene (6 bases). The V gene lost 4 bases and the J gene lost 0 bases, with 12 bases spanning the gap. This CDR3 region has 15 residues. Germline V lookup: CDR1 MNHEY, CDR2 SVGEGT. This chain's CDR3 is CASSSAGTYQETQYF. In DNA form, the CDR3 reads TGTGCCAGCAGTTCGGCAGGGACTTACCAAGAGACCCAGTACTTC.

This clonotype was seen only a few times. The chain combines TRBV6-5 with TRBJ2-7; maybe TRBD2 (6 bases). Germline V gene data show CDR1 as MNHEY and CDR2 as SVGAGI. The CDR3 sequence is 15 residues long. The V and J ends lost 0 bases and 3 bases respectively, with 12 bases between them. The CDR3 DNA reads TGTGCCAGCAGTTACTCGGGTGCTAGCGTCTACGAGCAGTACTTC. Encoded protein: CASSYSGASVYEQYF.

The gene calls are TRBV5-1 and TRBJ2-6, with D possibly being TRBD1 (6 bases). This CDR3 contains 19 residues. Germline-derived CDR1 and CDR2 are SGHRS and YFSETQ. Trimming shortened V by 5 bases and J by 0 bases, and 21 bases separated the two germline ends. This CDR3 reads CASREKGQGISSGANVLTF. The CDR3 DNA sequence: TGCGCCAGCAGAGAAAAGGGACAAGGGATTAGCTCTGGGGCCAACGTCCTGACTTTC.

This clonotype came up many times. In nucleotides, the CDR3 is TGTGCCAGCAGTCTGAAGGGGAACGAGCAGTACTTC. Protein: CASSLKGNEQYF. The chain carries TRBV7-9 and TRBJ2-7; TRBD1 might be the D (5 bases). Trimming cost V 6 bases and J 5 bases, with 11 bases left between them. There are 12 residues in the CDR3. Germline-derived CDR1 and CDR2 are SEHNR and FQNEAQ (reference sequence).